The 28 T cell receptor beta chains below all came from one sample that was sequenced in a study of tumor-infiltrating lymphocytes in primary liver carcinoma. With a constant-region primer, TCR beta cDNA was made from around 520 ng of total RNA. Slightly modified ARM-PCR served as the procedure for the TCR beta libraries. These libraries came from three rounds of nested multiplex PCR. PCR rounds one and two used TRBV1-TRBV30 forward primers with a C-beta reverse primer for 10 cycles each. TCRdb re-derived calls from the multiplex PCR reads in MiXCR, one entry per CDR3 protein. The table records 22,000 or so distinct CDR3 sequences, about 84% of them present only once. Investigators took RNA and DNA out together from 20-30 mg of unsorted bulk tissue. Sequenced: liver tumor tissue from sampling region 2. This sample's subset: tumor region T2, inferior pole. These TCRs come from a woman between 25 and 40 years old with primary liver carcinoma and hepatitis B virus infection.

Turning to this clonotype: A read error may produce the germline difference seen at one junction end. V usage is TRBV12-3 or TRBV12-4 and J usage is TRBJ2-3; D remains unclear. This CDR3 is built from 13 residues. The CDR3 DNA sequence: TGTGTAAGCAGTTATCAGTACACAGATACGCAATATTTT. This gives the protein CVSSYQYTDTQYF.

On this clonotype itself: This is likely a read error, given that the CDR3 carries no conserved phenylalanine or tryptophan at its end. The chain employs TRBV6-5 and TRBJ2-7; 13 bases align to TRBD2. Germline values: CDR1 MNHEY, CDR2 SVGAGI. Trimming cost V 6 bases and J 0 bases; bases outside gene matches: 8. This CDR3 spans 17 amino acids. DNA for the CDR3: TGTGCCAGCAGCTTCACCAGGACTAGCGGGAGCTCCTACGAGCAGTACTTA. Translated, it gives CASSFTRTSGSSYEQYL.

About this clonotype itself: This is likely a read error, given that the CDR3 carries no conserved phenylalanine or tryptophan at its end. The rearrangement joins TRBV6-6 to TRBJ2-7; D perhaps matches TRBD2 (6 bases). This CDR3 region has 13 residues. Germline V CDR1 and CDR2: MNHNY, SVGAGI (reference sequence). The CDR3, as DNA: TGTTCCAGCAGGCCCGGAGGGACCTACGACCAGTACTTA. Encoded protein: CSSRPGGTYDQYL.

This clonotype was seen a single time. One end of the junction does not line up with germline, which may come from a read error. This chain joins TRBV4-2 and TRBJ2-7; a weak D match, TRBD1 (5 bases). Germline assignment: CDR1 LGHNA and CDR2 YNFKEQ. This CDR3 comprises 14 residues. CDR3 nucleotides: TGTGCCAGCAGCTCAGGGCCCCATGTCTACGAGCAGTATTTC. Translating gives CASSSGPHVYEQYF.

This clonotype has ten or more counts. Its ends do not fully match the called genes, so a read error is possible. The V gene is TRBV6-5, the J gene TRBJ2-7, with 8 bases fitting TRBD2. Germline V gene lookup returns CDR1 MNHEY and CDR2 SVGAGI. The CDR3 contains 16 residues. Here the CDR3 DNA reads TGTGCCAGCAGTTACAGGGTAGCGGGGTGGGGCTACGGGCAGTGCTTC. Amino acid sequence: CASSYRVAGWGYGQCF.

With regard to this clonotype: A much more abundant neighbour one base away suggests this may be a read error. The rearrangement uses TRBV5-1 and TRBJ2-7; the D gene is possibly TRBD1 (6 bases). The CDR3 has 13 amino acids. Germline V lookup: CDR1 SGHRS, CDR2 YFSETQ. For the CDR3, the DNA is TGCGCCAGCAGCTGGGACAATGCCTACGAGCGGTACTTC. It codes for CASSWDNAYERYF.

This rearrangement joins TRBV11-3 to TRBJ2-2; 15 bases are a match to TRBD2. Germline V CDR1 and CDR2: SGHNT, YENEEA. Trimming at V came to 5 bases and at J to 7 bases, leaving 17 bases not matched to a gene. The CDR3 has 20 residues. CDR3 coding DNA: TGTGCCAGCAGCATACACCGGACTAGCGGGAGGGCCGGAAAGGACGGGGAGCTGTTTTTT. The encoded protein is CASSIHRTSGRAGKDGELFF.

The V gene is TRBV11-2, the J gene TRBJ2-3; 8 bases align to TRBD2. The CDR3 extends over 15 amino acids. Germline V gives CDR1 SGHAT, CDR2 FQNNGV. V was pared by 6 bases and J by 4 bases, with 9 bases of the junction left unmatched. CDR3 protein: CASSSGNGRADTQYF. In DNA form, the CDR3 reads TGTGCCAGCAGTTCGGGAAACGGGAGGGCAGATACGCAGTATTTT.

The sample holds many counts of this clonotype. One base away lies a much larger clone, so this may be a sequencing read error. The DNA for the CDR3 is TGTGCCAGCGGGCGGGACGAAACCTCTGGGGCCACCGTCCTGACTTTC. It encodes CASGRDETSGATVLTF. V gene TRBV28 combines with J gene TRBJ2-6, with D tentatively TRBD2 (6 bases). The CDR3 length is 16 residues. Germline loops: CDR1 MDHEN, CDR2 SYDVKM.

About this clonotype itself: The CDR3 carries no conserved terminal phenylalanine or tryptophan, so it likely arises from a read error. The chain has TRBV11-2 and TRBJ2-2; TRBD2 aligns across 7 bases. Germline V gene sequence: CDR1 SGHAT, CDR2 FQNNGV. This CDR3 is 18 amino acids long. V lost 4 bases and J lost 4; bases outside the gene matches: 15. CDR3 sequence (DNA): TGTGCCAGCAGCTCACCCCGAGCGGGATGCCCGAGCACCGGGGAGCTGTTTCTT. The encoded protein is CASSSPRAGCPSTGELFL.

This clonotype was observed a handful of times. Compared with germline, one end of the junction differs, possibly owing to a read error. V usage is TRBV24-1 and J usage is TRBJ2-3, with D possibly TRBD1 on 5 matching bases. Germline V gene sequence: CDR1 KGHDR, CDR2 SFDVKD. The CDR3 runs 17 residues. CDR3 region: CAASDGIWTTPGDTQCF. DNA for the CDR3: TGTGCCGCCAGTGATGGTATATGGACAACCCCCGGAGATACGCAGTGTTTT.

A remark on this clonotype: The junction shows a germline mismatch at one end, possibly a read error. CDR3 DNA: TGCGCCAGCAGCTTAAGGTTGATTGATGAGCAGTTCTTC. As protein: CASSLRLIDEQFF. This sequence joins TRBV5-5 and TRBJ2-1; D gene unclear. Germline CDR1 reads SGHKS; CDR2 reads YYEKEE (reference sequence). The CDR3 covers 13 residues.

As to this clonotype: This likely comes from a read error, as the CDR3 has no conserved phenylalanine or tryptophan at its end. This chain joins TRBV11-3 and TRBJ2-1; the match to TRBD2 covers 12 bases. The CDR3 runs to 15 residues. Germline V CDR1 and CDR2: SGHNT, YENEEA. J lost 9 bases, V lost 5 bases, and 8 bases had no gene match. CDR3: CASSRLAGVGCEQFS. The CDR3, as DNA: TGTGCCAGCAGCCGACTAGCGGGGGTGGGGTGTGAGCAGTTCTCC.

Regarding this clonotype: At one boundary the junction diverges from the germline segment, which might be a read error. This sequence joins TRBV11-1 and TRBJ2-4; 7 bases map to TRBD1. CDR1 is SGHAT, CDR2 FQDESV, per germline (reference sequence). The CDR3 contains 15 residues. The CDR3: CASGLAWTGYGIQYF. Here the CDR3 DNA reads TGTGCCAGCGGCTTAGCATGGACAGGTTATGGCATTCAGTACTTC. Complete variable domain (other parts from reference TRBV11-1 and TRBJ2-4): EAEVAQSPRYKITEKSQAVAFWCDPISGHATLYWYRQILGQGPELLVQFQDESVVDDSQLPKDRFSAERLKGVDSTLKIQPAELGDSAMYLCASGLAWTGYGIQYFGAGTRLSVL.

As to this clonotype: A junction boundary mismatches the germline segment, possibly from a read error. This chain's CDR3 is CASIQEPVTNGRTGVTDTQYF. The CDR3 bases are TGCGCCAGCATCCAAGAGCCTGTAACTAACGGGAGGACGGGGGTCACAGATACGCAGTATTTT. The J gene is TRBJ2-3, the V gene TRBV4-3; 7 positions match TRBD2. Germline CDR1 LGHNA, CDR2 YSLEER. The CDR3 sequence is 21 residues long.

Worth noting for this clonotype: At one boundary the junction diverges from the germline segment, which might be a read error. This chain joins TRBV4-3 and TRBJ2-1; unclear D gene. Germline CDR1 LGHNA, CDR2 YSLEER. This CDR3 spans 14 amino acids. CDR3 nucleotide sequence: TGCGTCAGCAGGCACACAAAGTTGGTCAATGAGCAGTTCTTC. This gives the protein CVSRHTKLVNEQFF.

As for this clonotype: One end of the junction fails to match germline, which may point to a read error. The CDR3 bases are TGTGCCGGCAGCCGACTAGCGGGGGGGGGGGGGCATGAGCAGTTCTTC. Translating gives CAGSRLAGGGGHEQFF. The genes are TRBV11-3 and TRBJ2-1, with TRBD2 matching 14 bases. This CDR3 contains 16 residues. Germline V gene sequence: CDR1 SGHNT, CDR2 YENEEA.

The chain uses TRBV28 and TRBJ2-2; 7 bases agree with TRBD1. Germline assignment: CDR1 MDHEN and CDR2 SYDVKM. The CDR3 covers 15 residues. With 4 bases clipped from V and 1 base from J, the junction kept 3 bases outside the gene matches. This CDR3 is CASSSRDRNTGELFF. Written as DNA, the CDR3 is TGTGCCAGCAGTTCCCGGGACAGGAACACCGGGGAGCTGTTTTTT.

With respect to this clonotype: A junction boundary mismatches the germline segment, possibly from a read error. The V call is TRBV18, the J call TRBJ2-1; D possibly corresponds to TRBD1 (5 bases). The CDR3 length is 15 residues. The germline CDR1 and CDR2 sequences are KGHSH and LQKENI. The CDR3 sequence is CPSSPRTKQDSEQFF. CDR3 nucleotide sequence: TGTCCCAGCTCACCACGGACCAAACAGGATAGTGAGCAGTTCTTC.

For this clonotype: The germline gene is not matched at one end of the junction; a read error may be the cause. This rearrangement joins TRBV10-2 to TRBJ2-1; 8 nucleotides match TRBD2. CDR1 and CDR2 (germline): WSHSY, SAAADI. This CDR3 has 16 residues. The CDR3 protein is CVSSLLAGVIYDEQFF. Here the CDR3 DNA reads TGCGTCAGCAGCCTCCTAGCGGGCGTCATCTACGATGAGCAGTTCTTC.

Many counts were recorded for this clonotype. The rearrangement links TRBV11-2 to TRBJ2-1; the match to TRBD1 covers 7 bases. Germline-derived CDR1 and CDR2 are SGHAT and FQNNGV. This CDR3 region has 13 residues. The ends lost 8 bases at V and 3 bases at J; junction bases unmatched: 4. Here the CDR3 reads CASETGSYNEQFF. The CDR3 region has the DNA TGTGCCAGCGAGACAGGGAGCTACAATGAGCAGTTCTTC.

In regard to this clonotype: Germline is not matched at one junction end, which may reflect a read error. This rearrangement joins TRBV11-2 to TRBJ2-3; D call uncertain. Per the germline V gene, CDR1 is SGHAT and CDR2 is FQNNGV. The CDR3 length is 14 residues. CDR3: CASSLAYSTDTYYF. CDR3 DNA sequence: TGTGCCAGCAGTTTAGCTTATAGCACAGATACGTACTATTTT.

A remark on this clonotype: Relative to the germline gene, one junction end is altered; a read error may explain this. The V gene is TRBV4-2, the J gene TRBJ2-1; D ambiguous. The CDR3 loop spans 18 amino acids. CDR1 is LGHNA, CDR2 YNFKEQ, per germline. DNA for the CDR3: TGTGCCAGCGGCCAAGTAGTGAGCATCCGAAGCTCCTACAATGAGCGGTTCTTC. This encodes CASGQVVSIRSSYNERFF.

Notes on this clonotype: The junction departs from germline at one end; a sequencing error may be responsible. CDR3 residues: CASSVDGHPPSTDRQYF. CDR3 in DNA: TGTGCAAGCAGCGTAGACGGACACCCTCCATCCACAGATAGGCAGTATTTT. The V gene is TRBV5-4, the J gene TRBJ2-3; TRBD1 is a possible D gene (5 bases). The CDR3 has 17 amino acids. From germline, CDR1 is SGHNT and CDR2 YYREEE (reference sequence).

This clonotype was counted a few times. Relative to the germline gene, one junction end is altered; a read error may explain this. The chain is built from TRBV29-1 and TRBJ1-1; 7 positions match TRBD1. The CDR3 covers 12 residues. CDR1 and CDR2 from the germline V gene are SQVTM and ANQGSEA. CDR3 coding DNA: TGTAGCGTCGAGACAGGGAGCACTGAAGCCTTATTT. Translated: CSVETGSTEALF.

Remarks on this clonotype: The CDR3 does not end in the conserved phenylalanine or tryptophan, so this is likely a read error. The chain is built from TRBV6-1 and TRBJ1-3, with D hard to call. The V gene lost 9 bases and the J gene lost 0 bases, with 12 bases spanning the gap. Germline assignment: CDR1 MNHNS and CDR2 SASEGT. CDR3 size: 14 residues. The CDR3 DNA reads as TGTGCCAGTAGTTGGGCTGTCTCTGGAAACACCATATATTCT. Its protein is CASSWAVSGNTIYS.

V and J are TRBV28 and TRBJ1-6; D call uncertain. From germline, CDR1 is MDHEN and CDR2 SYDVKM. The length of the CDR3 is 14 residues. CDR3 in amino acids: CTGSGLSGASPLHF. The CDR3 DNA is TGTACCGGCAGTGGGCTATCCGGAGCTTCACCCCTCCACTTT.

The rearrangement joins TRBV13 to TRBJ2-1; 11 nucleotides agree with TRBD2. Germline V gene lookup returns CDR1 PRHDT and CDR2 FYEKMQ (reference sequence). The CDR3 spans 16 residues. The CDR3 here is CTNSTGTSGAYNEQFF. In nucleotides, the CDR3 is TGTACCAACAGCACCGGGACTAGCGGTGCATACAATGAGCAGTTCTTC.